This T cell receptor (beta chain) was identified during a study of blood T cell repertoires in COVID-19. Study at large: Acute and convalescent COVID-19 samples came from the United States, Italy and Spain. Nucleic acid was either cDNA or gDNA, and it came from T cells, B-cell-depleted T cells, or PBMCs.

As originally analysed: Reference gene primer amplification gave nucleated cell count estimates. Libraries were prepared by immunoSEQ multiplex PCR; TCRdb keeps only in-frame clonotypes and omits some of them. V and J calls plus clone size are reproduced from that table; the DNA served to infer D and trimming. The sample lists about 250,000 clones, 65% to 85% occurring once. The CDR3 is made up of 13 amino acids. V was shortened by 8 bases and J by 5 bases, with 12 bases between the two germline ends. Germline V gives CDR1 SGHTA, CDR2 FQGNSA. The TCR comes from a man in his fifties or sixties with active or convalescent COVID-19. This chain connects TRBV7-2 to TRBJ1-4, with D tentatively TRBD1 (5 bases). Sequencing input: peripheral blood. The CDR3 region has the DNA TGTGCCAGCGGTTCGGGGGAAAATGAAAAACTGTTTTTT. It codes for CASGSGENEKLFF.